This T cell receptor beta chain is from a study of cytomegalovirus exposure and HLA in healthy donors. The germline V gene has CDR1 MDHEN and CDR2 SYDVKM. V dropped 9 bases and J dropped 7; count of bases not matched to a gene: 15. The CDR3 length is 15 residues. Points on this clone: The target antigen is unknown.

General observations from the study: The study labeled 164 TCR beta chains cytomegalovirus-associated. According to a subsequent analysis, TCR clusters identified in the first cohort showed a tendency to co-occur across the approximately 120 validation repertoires. Under in vitro conditions, a few CMV-associated chains were confirmed as specific for CMV antigens.

Using immunoSEQ multiplex PCR, the repertoire was profiled, and TCRdb retains in-frame clones only, with some absent. The sample carries more than 85,000 clones, around 87% recorded once. Separation from the approximately 720-subject first cohort characterized the roughly 110-subject validation cohort, to which the donors belonged. The source material was PBMCs. The genes are TRBV28 and TRBJ2-1; TRBD1 aligns across 7 bases. This sequence was found in a woman in her late teens or twenties in good health and CMV-seropositive. The CDR3 DNA reads as TGTGCCAGTAAACCACTAGACAGGGTGGAAAATGAGCAGTTCTTC. This encodes CASKPLDRVENEQFF. Full variable domain (remainder filled in from reference TRBV28 and TRBJ2-1): DVKVTQSSRYLVKRTGEKVFLECVQDMDHENMFWYRQDPGLGLRLIYFSYDVKMKEKGDIPEGYSVSREKKERFSLILESASTNQTSMYLCASKPLDRVENEQFFGPGTRLTVL.